A single sample is the source of the 14 T cell receptor beta chains below, sequenced in a study of blood T cell repertoires in COVID-19. Some clones are missing from TCRdb's copy, which holds only in-frame ones; the method was immunoSEQ multiplex PCR. The sample consists of over 85,000 clones, about four fifths of them appearing once. The sequenced sample was peripheral blood. The source of these receptors is a man aged 40-49 years with active or convalescent COVID-19.

The chain uses TRBV7-2 and TRBJ1-3, with 7 positions matching TRBD1. The germline V gene has CDR1 SGHTA and CDR2 FQGNSA. The CDR3 extends over 16 amino acids. Germline trimming cut 5 bases from V and 2 bases from J; bases unmatched to any gene: 9. The CDR3 nucleotides read TGTGCCAGCAGCAGTAATAGGGGGCTTACTGGAAACACCATATATTTT. The encoded protein is CASSSNRGLTGNTIYF.

The chain combines TRBV18 with TRBJ2-7; no clear D gene. Trimming took off 2 bases at V and 7 bases at J, with 12 bases between the two ends. The CDR3 runs to 13 residues. CDR1 and CDR2 from the germline V gene are KGHSH and LQKENI. The CDR3 coding sequence is TGTGCCAGCTCACCAGACCAGGCCCAGGAGCAGTACTTC. It is translated as CASSPDQAQEQYF. The entire variable domain, with the rest obtained from reference TRBV18 and TRBJ2-7, is as follows: NAGVMQNPRHLVRRRGQEARLRCSPMKGHSHVYWYRQLPEEGLKFMVYLQKENIIDESGMPKERFSAEFPKEGPSILRIQQVVRGDSAAYFCASSPDQAQEQYFGPGTRLTVT.

The chain carries TRBV19 and TRBJ1-2; 8 bases map to TRBD1. The trim removed 6 bases at V and 7 bases at J, leaving 7 bases unmatched. This CDR3 has 13 amino acids. Germline loops: CDR1 LNHDA, CDR2 SQIVND (reference sequence). The CDR3 nucleotides are TGTGCCAGTAGCCGAGACAGGGGAGGTGGCTACACCTTC. Amino acids: CASSRDRGGGYTF.

This clone has only a few counts. This chain connects TRBV6-1 to TRBJ2-6; D is unclear. The V gene's germline CDR1 is MNHNS and CDR2 SASEGT. The ends were cut back, 1 base at V and 0 bases at J, with 7 bases in the middle. The CDR3 contains 16 residues. The CDR3 protein is CASSEDSGSGANVLTF. The DNA of the CDR3 is TGTGCCAGCAGTGAAGACTCCGGCTCTGGGGCCAACGTCCTGACTTTC.

The CDR3 DNA reads as TGTGCCAGCAGTGAAGGGAGAGGGAACACCGGGGAGCTGTTTTTT. Protein sequence: CASSEGRGNTGELFF. The J gene is TRBJ2-2, the V gene TRBV2; D uncertain. Germline CDR1 and CDR2: SNHLY and FYNNEI. The V end was cut by 1 base, the J end by 1 base, with 7 bases between. CDR3 length equals 15 residues.

This clone was counted at least ten times. This chain joins TRBV2 and TRBJ1-6; 7 nucleotides align to TRBD1. The CDR3 length is 15 residues. The germline CDR1 and CDR2 sequences are SNHLY and FYNNEI. J lost 3 bases, V lost 6 bases, and 5 bases had no gene match. The CDR3 is CASRGDSVYNSPLHF. CDR3 DNA sequence: TGTGCCAGCAGAGGGGACAGCGTCTATAATTCACCCCTCCACTTT.

The rearrangement links TRBV29-1 to TRBJ1-5; no reliable D call. Germline CDR1 reads SQVTM; CDR2 reads ANQGSEA. The CDR3 runs 14 residues. V lost 4 bases to trimming and J lost 0 bases, with 10 bases between them. The DNA for the CDR3 is TGCAGCGTTGTTATCCAGAATAGCAATCAGCCCCAGCATTTT. Amino acid sequence: CSVVIQNSNQPQHF.

This clone showed up just a few times. The V gene is TRBV5-6, the J gene TRBJ1-4, with a weak D call TRBD1 (6 bases). V dropped 2 bases and J dropped 6 bases, with 14 bases sitting between them. Looked up from germline, CDR1 is SGHDT and CDR2 is YYEEEE. The CDR3 runs to 15 residues. Here the CDR3 DNA reads TGTGCCAGCAGCTTCCCTCAGGGGAAGGATGAAAAACTGTTTTTT. It specifies CASSFPQGKDEKLFF. The variable domain in full, with the rest retrieved from reference TRBV5-6 and TRBJ1-4, is DAGVTQSPTHLIKTRGQQVTLRCSPKSGHDTVSWYQQALGQGPQFIFQYYEEEERQRGNFPDRFSGHQFPNYSSELNVNALLLGDSALYLCASSFPQGKDEKLFFGSGTQLSVL.

This clone was picked up one time. V and J are TRBV7-3 and TRBJ1-1; no clear D gene. V was shortened by 0 bases and J by 0 bases, with 8 bases between the two germline ends. Germline CDR1 and CDR2: SGHTA and FQGTGA. This CDR3 has 15 residues. As DNA, the CDR3 is TGTGCCAGCAGCTTAACGGCGGAGGTGAACACTGAAGCTTTCTTT. Protein product: CASSLTAEVNTEAFF.

The chain links TRBV5-1 to TRBJ2-3; 7 nucleotides align to TRBD2. The J segment lost 5 bases and the V segment lost 0 bases, leaving 3 bases of the junction unmatched. In germline, CDR1 is SGHRS, CDR2 YFSETQ. This CDR3 has 14 amino acids. CDR3 nucleotide sequence: TGCGCCAGCAGCTTGGAGTCTAGCGGAGATACGCAGTATTTT. Translation gives CASSLESSGDTQYF.

The chain is built from TRBV27 and TRBJ1-5; 8 positions match TRBD1. V was clipped by 6 bases and J by 3 bases; unmatched bases: 13. CDR1 and CDR2 from the germline V gene are MNHEY and SMNVEV (reference sequence). The CDR3 is 17 residues long. The CDR3 DNA reads as TGTGCCAGCAGCTACGCAGGGGGCGCGTCTAACAATCAGCCCCAGCATTTT. Translating it yields CASSYAGGASNNQPQHF.

This clone was detected only once. The chain carries TRBV19 and TRBJ2-7; 8 nucleotides line up with TRBD2. Germline lookup yields CDR1 LNHDA and CDR2 SQIVND (reference sequence). The junction had 5 bases not matched to a gene; V was cut back by 4 bases and J by 3 bases. The CDR3 has 14 amino acids. CDR3 residues: CASSNSGGIYEQYF. CDR3 in DNA: TGTGCCAGTAGTAACAGCGGGGGCATCTACGAGCAGTACTTC.

This clone was picked up one time. Written as DNA, the CDR3 is TGTGCCAGCAGTGCCGGGACAGGTCAACTCTATGGCTACACCTTC. Protein product: CASSAGTGQLYGYTF. V usage is TRBV25-1 and J usage is TRBJ1-2; TRBD1 matches at 8 bases. This CDR3 is 15 amino acids long. With V trimmed by 4 bases and J by 4 bases, 8 bases remained unmatched. Germline assignment: CDR1 MGHDK and CDR2 SYGVNS.

The rearrangement joins TRBV3-1 (or the pseudogene TRBV3-2) to TRBJ2-7; TRBD2 aligns across 9 bases. The germline CDR1 and CDR2 sequences are LGHDT and YNNKEL (reference sequence). V was clipped by 1 base and J by 2 bases; unmatched bases: 6. The CDR3 contains 16 residues. Written as DNA, the CDR3 is TGTGCCAGCAGCCAAGTTGGCGGGGGGGCAACCTACGAGCAGTACTTC. The encoded protein is CASSQVGGGATYEQYF.